This T cell receptor (beta chain) was obtained from a study of cytomegalovirus exposure and HLA in healthy donors. Broader study findings: Across all donors, roughly uniform sequencing depth was an assumption of the presence/absence analyses. Exclusion applied to some V segments, including TRBV6-2 and TRBV6-3, as they were indistinguishable.

Trimming left V 3 bases short and J 5 bases short, with 9 bases between. Germline V gene data show CDR1 as MGHRA and CDR2 as YSYEKL. This CDR3 region has 13 residues. Comments on this clone: Its antigen is currently unknown.

PCR primers comprised 60 Vbeta and 13 Jbeta primers. Libraries were prepared by immunoSEQ multiplex PCR; TCRdb keeps only in-frame clonotypes and omits some of them. The profile shows 120,000 to 150,000 clones, roughly 80% of them singletons. The chain combines TRBV4-1 with TRBJ2-3, with D unclear. The sequenced material came from PBMCs. This receptor was obtained from a woman in her 30s in good health and CMV-seronegative. For the CDR3, the DNA is TGCGCCAGCAGCCATCCATCCGGAGATACGCAGTATTTT. It encodes CASSHPSGDTQYF.